This T cell receptor (beta chain) was profiled in a study of technical replicates of blood from four donors. This CDR3 has 16 amino acids. The germline CDR1 and CDR2 sequences are SGHNT and YYREEE (reference sequence). Unmatched junction bases numbered 5, after V lost 2 bases and J lost 0 bases. The protocol was immunoSEQ multiplex PCR, while the TCRdb copy is restricted to in-frame clones and leaves out a portion. This table holds tens of thousands of clones, around 94% found once. The sequenced sample consisted of T cells isolated from PBMCs. V gene TRBV5-4 combines with J gene TRBJ2-1, with 7 bases that match TRBD1. This clonotype was sampled from a human donor in good health. CDR3 residues: CASSLRTGGSYNEQFF. The CDR3 DNA is TGTGCCAGCAGCTTACGGACAGGTGGCTCCTACAATGAGCAGTTCTTC.